This TCR beta chain was obtained from a study of blood T cells in healthy people across ages. Looked up from germline, CDR1 is MNHNS and CDR2 is SASEGT. Trimming removed 1 base at V and 2 bases at J, with 9 bases between. CDR3 size: 15 residues. The authors ran a second PCR of roughly 6 to 11 cycles using a sample-barcoded 5' primer and a J-beta primer mix. TCRdb redid the calling of the 5' RACE reads with MiXCR, one entry per CDR3 protein. Counted here are about 640,000 distinct CDR3 sequences, under 30% occurring once; the ten biggest clones make up roughly 14%. The TCR sequence derives from a woman aged 80 or older in good health. The chain joins TRBV6-1 to TRBJ1-5; D remains ambiguous. The sample was blood. In nucleotides, the CDR3 is TGTGCCAGCAGTGAAGGAGTCAGCGGCAATCAGCCCCAGCATTTT. Translation: CASSEGVSGNQPQHF.